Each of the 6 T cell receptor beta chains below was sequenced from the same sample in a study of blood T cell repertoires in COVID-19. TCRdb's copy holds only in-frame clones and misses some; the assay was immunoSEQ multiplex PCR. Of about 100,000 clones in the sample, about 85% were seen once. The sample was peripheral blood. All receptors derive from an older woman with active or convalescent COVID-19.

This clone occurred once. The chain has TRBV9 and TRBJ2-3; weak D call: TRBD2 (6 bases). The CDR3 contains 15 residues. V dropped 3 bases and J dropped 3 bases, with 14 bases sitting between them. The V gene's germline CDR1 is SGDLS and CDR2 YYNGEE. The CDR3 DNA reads TGTGCCAGCAGCGCTTCGGCGGGGAGTACAGATACGCAGTATTTT. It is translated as CASSASAGSTDTQYF.

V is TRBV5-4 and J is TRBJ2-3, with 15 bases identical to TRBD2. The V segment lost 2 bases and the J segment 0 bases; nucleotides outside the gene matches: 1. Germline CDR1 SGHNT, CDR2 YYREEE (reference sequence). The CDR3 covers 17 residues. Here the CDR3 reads CASSLGLAGGSTDTQYF. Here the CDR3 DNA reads TGTGCCAGCAGCTTAGGACTAGCGGGGGGGAGCACAGATACGCAGTATTTT. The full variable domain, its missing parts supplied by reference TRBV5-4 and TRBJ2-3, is ETGVTQSPTHLIKTRGQQVTLRCSSQSGHNTVSWYQQALGQGPQFIFQYYREEENGRGNFPPRFSGLQFPNYSSELNVNALELDDSALYLCASSLGLAGGSTDTQYFGPGTRLTVL.

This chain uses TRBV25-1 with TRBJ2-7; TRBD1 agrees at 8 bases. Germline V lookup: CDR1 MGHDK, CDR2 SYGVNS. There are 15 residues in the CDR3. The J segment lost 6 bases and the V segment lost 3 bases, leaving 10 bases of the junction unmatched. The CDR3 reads CASSDYRGRGGEQYF. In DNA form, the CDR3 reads TGTGCCAGCAGTGATTACAGGGGGAGAGGTGGCGAGCAGTACTTC.

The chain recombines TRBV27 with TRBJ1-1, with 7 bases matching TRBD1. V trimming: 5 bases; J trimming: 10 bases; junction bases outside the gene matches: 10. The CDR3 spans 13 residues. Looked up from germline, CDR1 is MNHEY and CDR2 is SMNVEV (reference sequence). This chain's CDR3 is CASSRGTEGTAFF. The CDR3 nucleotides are TGTGCCAGCAGTAGAGGGACAGAAGGAACAGCTTTCTTT.

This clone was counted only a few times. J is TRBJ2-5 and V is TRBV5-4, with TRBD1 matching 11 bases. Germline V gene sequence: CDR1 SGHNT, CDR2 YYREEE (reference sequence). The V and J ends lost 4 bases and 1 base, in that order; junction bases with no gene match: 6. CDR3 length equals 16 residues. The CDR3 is CASSGGTGGFQETQYF. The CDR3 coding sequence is TGTGCCAGCAGCGGGGGGACAGGGGGATTCCAAGAGACCCAGTACTTC.

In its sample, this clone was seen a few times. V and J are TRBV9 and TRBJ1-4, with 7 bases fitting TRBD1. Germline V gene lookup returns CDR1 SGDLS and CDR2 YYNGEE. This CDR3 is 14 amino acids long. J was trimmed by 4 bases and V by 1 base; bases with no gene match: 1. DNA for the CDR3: TGTGCCAGCAGCGTACAGGGGGGTAATGAAAAACTGTTTTTT. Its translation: CASSVQGGNEKLFF.